This note documents a single T cell receptor (beta chain) sequence. The ends were cut back, 0 bases at V and 5 bases at J, with 6 bases in the middle. The length of the CDR3 is 12 residues. Germline loops: CDR1 SGHDT, CDR2 YYEEEE. The data were produced by immunoSEQ multiplex PCR, yet TCRdb's version contains in-frame clones alone and is incomplete. The table has about 480,000 clones, roughly 85% seen once. Documented treatment: roughly 18 received Ad26.COV2.S at low or high dose, single or two shots; about 5 received placebo; per-sample allocation not given. Sampling was performed 63 days after the first vaccine or placebo injection. An adult aged 18-55 years in Boston served as the donor. These data belong to a study of Ad26.COV2.S vaccination and SARS-CoV-2 variants.

The chain recombines TRBV5-6 with TRBJ2-7, with D unclear. The specimen comprised peripheral blood, sampled in a trial of Ad26.COV2.S vaccine versus placebo. This sequence originates from a person between 18 and 65 years old who received the Ad26.COV2.S COVID-19 vaccine or a placebo. Here the CDR3 DNA reads TGTGCCAGCAGCTTGGTTGCCGACGAGCAGTACTTC. As protein: CASSLVADEQYF. Based on the CDR3 plus reference TRBV5-6 and TRBJ2-7, the full variable domain is DAGVTQSPTHLIKTRGQQVTLRCSPKSGHDTVSWYQQALGQGPQFIFQYYEEEERQRGNFPDRFSGHQFPNYSSELNVNALLLGDSALYLCASSLVADEQYFGPGTRLTVT.